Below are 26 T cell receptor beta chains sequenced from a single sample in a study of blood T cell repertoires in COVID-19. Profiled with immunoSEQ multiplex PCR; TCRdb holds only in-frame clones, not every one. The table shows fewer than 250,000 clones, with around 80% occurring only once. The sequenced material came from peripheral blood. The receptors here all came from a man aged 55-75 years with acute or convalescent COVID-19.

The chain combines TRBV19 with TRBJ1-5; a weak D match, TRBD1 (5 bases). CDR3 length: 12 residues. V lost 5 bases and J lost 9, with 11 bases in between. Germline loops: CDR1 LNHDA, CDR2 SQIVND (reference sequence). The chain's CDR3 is CASSSTGGPQHF. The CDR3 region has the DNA TGTGCCAGTAGTTCTACCGGGGGGCCCCAGCATTTT.

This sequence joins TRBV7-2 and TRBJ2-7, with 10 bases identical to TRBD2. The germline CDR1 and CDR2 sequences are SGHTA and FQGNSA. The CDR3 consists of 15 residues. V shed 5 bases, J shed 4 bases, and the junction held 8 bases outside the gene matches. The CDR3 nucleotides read TGTGCCAGCAGCCCTCCTAGCGGGAGAGGGTACGAGCAGTACTTC. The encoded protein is CASSPPSGRGYEQYF.

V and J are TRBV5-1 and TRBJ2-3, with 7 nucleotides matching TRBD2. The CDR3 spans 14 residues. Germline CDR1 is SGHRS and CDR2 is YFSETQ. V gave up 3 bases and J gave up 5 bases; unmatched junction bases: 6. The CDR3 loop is CASSSGTTKDTQYF. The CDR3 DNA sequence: TGCGCCAGCAGCTCCGGGACTACCAAAGATACGCAGTATTTT.

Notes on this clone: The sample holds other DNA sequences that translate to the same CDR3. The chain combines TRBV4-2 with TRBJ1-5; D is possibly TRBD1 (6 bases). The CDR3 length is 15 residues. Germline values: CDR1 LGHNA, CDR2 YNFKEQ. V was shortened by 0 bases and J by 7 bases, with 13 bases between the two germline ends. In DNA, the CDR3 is TGTGCCAGCAGCCAAGAACGAGGGGGAAACCAGCCCCAGCATTTT. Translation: CASSQERGGNQPQHF.

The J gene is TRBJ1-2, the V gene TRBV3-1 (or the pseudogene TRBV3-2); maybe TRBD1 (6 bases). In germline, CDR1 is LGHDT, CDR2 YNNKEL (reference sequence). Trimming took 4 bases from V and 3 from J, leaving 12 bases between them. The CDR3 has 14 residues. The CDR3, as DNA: TGTGCCAGCAGCCTTCGGACAGAATACTATGGCTACACCTTC. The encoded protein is CASSLRTEYYGYTF.

The CDR3: CASSYGGENQPQHF. The CDR3 DNA reads as TGTGCCAGCAGTTACGGAGGGGAAAATCAGCCCCAGCATTTT. The V gene is TRBV6-5, the J gene TRBJ1-5; a weak D match, TRBD1 (5 bases). CDR3 length: 14 amino acids. CDR1 and CDR2 (germline): MNHEY, SVGAGI. Trimming removed 2 bases at V and 4 bases at J, with 9 bases between.

CDR3 DNA sequence: TGTGCCAGCACCCGGGAGGGGGGGGTTGGTGCTGAAGCTTTCTTT. Translating gives CASTREGGVGAEAFF. V and J are TRBV7-2 and TRBJ1-1, with TRBD1 as a possible D gene (6 bases). This CDR3 is 15 amino acids long. The V gene's germline CDR1 is SGHTA and CDR2 FQGNSA. V lost 7 bases and J lost 6, with 21 bases in between.

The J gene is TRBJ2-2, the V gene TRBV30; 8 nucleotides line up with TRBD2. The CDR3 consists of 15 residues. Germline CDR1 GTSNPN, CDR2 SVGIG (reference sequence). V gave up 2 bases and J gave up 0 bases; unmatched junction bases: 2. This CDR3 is CAWSRAGANTGELFF. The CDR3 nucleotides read TGTGCCTGGAGTCGAGCGGGAGCGAACACCGGGGAGCTGTTTTTT.

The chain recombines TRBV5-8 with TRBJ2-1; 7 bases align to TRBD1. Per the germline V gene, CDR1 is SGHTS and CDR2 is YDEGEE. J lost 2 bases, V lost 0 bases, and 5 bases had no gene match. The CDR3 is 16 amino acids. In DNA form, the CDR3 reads TGTGCCAGCAGCTTGGAGGGGCAGGGGGCCTACAATGAGCAGTTCTTC. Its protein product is CASSLEGQGAYNEQFF.

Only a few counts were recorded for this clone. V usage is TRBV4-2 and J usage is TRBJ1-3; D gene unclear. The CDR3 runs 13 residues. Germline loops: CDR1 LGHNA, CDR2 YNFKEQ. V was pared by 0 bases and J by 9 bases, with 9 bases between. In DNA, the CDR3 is TGTGCCAGCAGCCAAGAAGAGAGTGGCACCATATATTTT. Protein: CASSQEESGTIYF.

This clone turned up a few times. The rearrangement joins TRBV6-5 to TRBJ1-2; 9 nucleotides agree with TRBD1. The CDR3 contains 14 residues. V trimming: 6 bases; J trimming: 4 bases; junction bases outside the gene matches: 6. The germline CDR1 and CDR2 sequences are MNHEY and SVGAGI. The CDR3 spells CASRLGQGGYGYTF. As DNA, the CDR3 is TGTGCCAGCAGGCTGGGACAGGGAGGCTATGGCTACACCTTC.

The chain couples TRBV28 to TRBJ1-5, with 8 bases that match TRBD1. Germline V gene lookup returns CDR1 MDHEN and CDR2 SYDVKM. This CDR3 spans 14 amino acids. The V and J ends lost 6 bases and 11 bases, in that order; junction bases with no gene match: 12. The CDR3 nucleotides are TGTGCCAGCAGAACCACAGGGGGGGAGGGGTCCCAGCATTTT. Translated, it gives CASRTTGGEGSQHF.

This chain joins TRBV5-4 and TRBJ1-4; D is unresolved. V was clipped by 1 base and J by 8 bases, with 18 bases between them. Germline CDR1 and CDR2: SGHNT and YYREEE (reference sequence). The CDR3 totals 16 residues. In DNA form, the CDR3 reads TGTGCCAGCAGCTTGTCAGAAGGAGGGCTTCGAGAAAAACTGTTTTTT. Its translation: CASSLSEGGLREKLFF. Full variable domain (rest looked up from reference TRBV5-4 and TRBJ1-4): ETGVTQSPTHLIKTRGQQVTLRCSSQSGHNTVSWYQQALGQGPQFIFQYYREEENGRGNFPPRFSGLQFPNYSSELNVNALELDDSALYLCASSLSEGGLREKLFFGSGTQLSVL.

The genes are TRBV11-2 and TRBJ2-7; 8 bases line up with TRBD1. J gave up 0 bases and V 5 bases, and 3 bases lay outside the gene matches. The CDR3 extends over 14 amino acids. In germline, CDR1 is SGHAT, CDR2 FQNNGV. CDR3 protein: CASSPDRASYEQYF. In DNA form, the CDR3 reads TGTGCCAGCAGCCCGGACAGGGCCTCCTACGAGCAGTACTTC.

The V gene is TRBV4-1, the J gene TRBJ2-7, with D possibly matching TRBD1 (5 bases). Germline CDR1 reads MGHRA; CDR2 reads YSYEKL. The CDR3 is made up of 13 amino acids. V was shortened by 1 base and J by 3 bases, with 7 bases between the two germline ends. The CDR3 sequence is CASSQGQFYEQYF. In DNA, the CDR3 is TGCGCCAGCAGCCAAGGACAGTTCTACGAGCAGTACTTC.

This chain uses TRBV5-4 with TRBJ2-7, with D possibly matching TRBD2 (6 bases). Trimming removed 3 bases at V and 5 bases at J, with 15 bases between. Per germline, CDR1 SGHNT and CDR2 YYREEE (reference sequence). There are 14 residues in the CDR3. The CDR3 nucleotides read TGTGCCAGCAGCTCGCCGAGGGGACTGGACGAGCAGTACTTC. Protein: CASSSPRGLDEQYF.

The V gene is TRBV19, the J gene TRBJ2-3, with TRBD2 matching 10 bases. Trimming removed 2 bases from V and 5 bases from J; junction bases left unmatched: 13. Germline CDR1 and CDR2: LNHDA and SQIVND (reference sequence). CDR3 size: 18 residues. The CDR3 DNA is TGTGCCAGTAGTATAATCGTACTAGCGGGAATCGGAGGAGATACGCAGTATTTT. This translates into CASSIIVLAGIGGDTQYF. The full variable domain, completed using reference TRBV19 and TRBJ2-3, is DGGITQSPKYLFRKEGQNVTLSCEQNLNHDAMYWYRQDPGQGLRLIYYSQIVNDFQKGDIAEGYSVSREKKESFPLTVTSAQKNPTAFYLCASSIIVLAGIGGDTQYFGPGTRLTVL.

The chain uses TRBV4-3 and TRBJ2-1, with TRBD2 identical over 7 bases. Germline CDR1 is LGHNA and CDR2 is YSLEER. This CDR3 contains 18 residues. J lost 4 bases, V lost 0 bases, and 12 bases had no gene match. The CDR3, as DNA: TGCGCCAGCAGCCAAGATTTTACAGGTCTAGCGGAGTACAATGAGCAGTTCTTC. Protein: CASSQDFTGLAEYNEQFF.

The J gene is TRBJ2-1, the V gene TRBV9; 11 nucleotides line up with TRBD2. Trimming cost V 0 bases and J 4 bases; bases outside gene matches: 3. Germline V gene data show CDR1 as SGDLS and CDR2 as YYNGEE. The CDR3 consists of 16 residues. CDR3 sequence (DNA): TGTGCCAGCAGCGTAGATCTAGCGGGGGGATACAATGAGCAGTTCTTC. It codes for CASSVDLAGGYNEQFF.

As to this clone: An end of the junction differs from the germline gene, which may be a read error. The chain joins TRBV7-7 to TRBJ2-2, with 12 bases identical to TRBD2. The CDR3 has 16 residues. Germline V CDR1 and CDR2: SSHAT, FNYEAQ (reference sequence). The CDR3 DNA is TGTGCTAGCAGCCCGGGACTAGCGGGGAACACCGGGGAGCTGTTTTTT. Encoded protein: CASSPGLAGNTGELFF.

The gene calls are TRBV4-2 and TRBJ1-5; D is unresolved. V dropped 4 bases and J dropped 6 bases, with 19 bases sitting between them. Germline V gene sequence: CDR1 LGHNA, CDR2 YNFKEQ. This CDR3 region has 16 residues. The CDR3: CASSRTGQAGGQPQHF. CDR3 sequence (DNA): TGTGCCAGCAGCCGTACGGGTCAGGCAGGAGGTCAGCCCCAGCATTTT.

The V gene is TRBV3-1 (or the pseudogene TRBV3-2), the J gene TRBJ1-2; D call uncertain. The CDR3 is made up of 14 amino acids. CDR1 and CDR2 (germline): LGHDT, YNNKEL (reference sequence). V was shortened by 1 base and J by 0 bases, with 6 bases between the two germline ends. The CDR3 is CASSQATTNYGYTF. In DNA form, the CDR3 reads TGTGCCAGCAGCCAAGCCACAACTAACTATGGCTACACCTTC.

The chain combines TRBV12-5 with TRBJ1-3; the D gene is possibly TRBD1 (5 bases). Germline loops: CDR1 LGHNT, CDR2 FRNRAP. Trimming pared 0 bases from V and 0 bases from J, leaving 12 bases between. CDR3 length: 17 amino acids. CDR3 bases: TGTGCTAGTGGTTTGGTAGTGGGGCCCCGCTCTGGAAACACCATATATTTT. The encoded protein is CASGLVVGPRSGNTIYF.

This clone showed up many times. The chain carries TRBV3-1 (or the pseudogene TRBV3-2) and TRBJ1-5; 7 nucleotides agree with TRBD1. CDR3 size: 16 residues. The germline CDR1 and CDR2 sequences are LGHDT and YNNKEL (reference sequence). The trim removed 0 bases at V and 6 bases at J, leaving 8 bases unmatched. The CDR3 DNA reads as TGTGCCAGCAGCCAAGAAGCAGGGGGAAATGTTCAGCCCCAGCATTTT. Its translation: CASSQEAGGNVQPQHF.

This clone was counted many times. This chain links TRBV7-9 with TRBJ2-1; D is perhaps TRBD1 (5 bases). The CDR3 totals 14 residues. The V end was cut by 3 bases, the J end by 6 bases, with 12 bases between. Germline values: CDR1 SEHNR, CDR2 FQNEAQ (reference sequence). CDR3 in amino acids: CASSFSQGGNEQFF. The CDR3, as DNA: TGTGCCAGCAGCTTTTCGCAGGGTGGCAATGAGCAGTTCTTC. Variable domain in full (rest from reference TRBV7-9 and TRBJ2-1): DTGVSQNPRHKITKRGQNVTFRCDPISEHNRLYWYRQTLGQGPEFLTYFQNEAQLEKSRLLSDRFSAERPKGSFSTLEIQRTEQGDSAMYLCASSFSQGGNEQFFGPGTRLTVL.

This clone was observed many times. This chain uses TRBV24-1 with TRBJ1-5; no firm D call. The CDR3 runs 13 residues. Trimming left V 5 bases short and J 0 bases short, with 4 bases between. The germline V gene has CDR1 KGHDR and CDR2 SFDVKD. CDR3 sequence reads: CATSVNSNQPQHF. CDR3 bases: TGTGCCACCAGTGTTAATAGCAATCAGCCCCAGCATTTT.